What follows are 17 T cell receptor beta chains derived from one specimen sequenced in a study of CD8 T cells in Susac syndrome. Reverse transcription of roughly 0.45 to 1 ug RNA was performed with random hexamers. In TCRdb, the immunoSEQ multiplex PCR reads were re-called with MiXCR into one record per CDR3 protein. The table lists 45,000 to 60,000 distinct CDR3 sequences, 93% of them singletons, with 0.45% to 0.65% in the top ten. The sequencing sample was made of CD8+ T cells from PBMCs. Receptors originate from a human donor with multiple sclerosis.

The chain employs TRBV6-5 and TRBJ2-7, with TRBD1 matching 7 bases. The trim removed 5 bases at V and 1 base at J, leaving 8 bases unmatched. CDR3 length: 15 amino acids. Germline V gene lookup returns CDR1 MNHEY and CDR2 SVGAGI. The CDR3 coding sequence is TGTGCCAGCAGTCCACGGACAGGTGTGTCCTACGAGCAGTACTTC. Encoded protein: CASSPRTGVSYEQYF.

The V and J genes are TRBV20-1 and TRBJ1-1; D remains unclear. The germline gives CDR1 DFQATT, CDR2 SNEGSKA (reference sequence). The CDR3 is 14 residues long. V was shortened by 4 bases and J by 4 bases, with 16 bases between the two germline ends. CDR3 DNA: TGCAGTGCTATCCCCGAGTCAATAGGCACTGAAGCTTTCTTT. Residues: CSAIPESIGTEAFF.

The V gene is TRBV20-1, the J gene TRBJ1-5; D might be TRBD1 (5 bases). The CDR3 length is 15 residues. V was pared by 0 bases and J by 6 bases, with 15 bases between. Germline CDR1 DFQATT, CDR2 SNEGSKA (reference sequence). The CDR3 region is CSARDSQGESQPQHF. The CDR3 region has the DNA TGCAGTGCTAGAGATTCCCAGGGTGAGAGTCAGCCCCAGCATTTT.

A single count supports this clonotype. The chain recombines TRBV3-1 with TRBJ1-6; no definite D call. Trimming cost V 0 bases and J 0 bases, with 9 bases left between them. Germline V gene sequence: CDR1 LGHDT, CDR2 YNNKEL (reference sequence). The CDR3 has 17 amino acids. The CDR3 coding sequence is TGTGCCAGCAGCCAAGAGATCCGGCTCTCCTATAATTCACCCCTCCACTTT. Protein product: CASSQEIRLSYNSPLHF. The complete variable domain, with remaining parts taken from reference TRBV3-1 and TRBJ1-6, reads DTAVSQTPKYLVTQMGNDKSIKCEQNLGHDTMYWYKQDSKKFLKIMFSYNNKELIINETVPNRFSPKSPDKAHLNLHINSLELGDSAVYFCASSQEIRLSYNSPLHFGNGTRLTVT.

The chain employs TRBV3-1 and TRBJ2-1, with D maybe TRBD2 (5 bases). The V end lost 7 bases, the J end lost 7 bases, and 17 bases lay between the germline ends. The CDR3 consists of 14 residues. CDR1 and CDR2 (germline): LGHDT, YNNKEL (reference sequence). The CDR3 region is CASTKDGSINEQFF. The CDR3 DNA is TGTGCCAGCACCAAAGATGGGAGTATTAATGAGCAGTTCTTC.

The genes are TRBV4-3 and TRBJ2-7; D uncertain. The CDR3 has 14 amino acids. V was cut by 0 bases and J by 2 bases, with 8 bases left in between. Germline CDR1 and CDR2: LGHNA and YSLEER. CDR3 in amino acids: CASSQEQLAYEQYF. CDR3 sequence (DNA): TGCGCCAGCAGCCAAGAGCAGTTAGCCTACGAGCAGTACTTC.

This clonotype is a singleton in its sample. This chain connects TRBV27 to TRBJ2-2; D not certain. This CDR3 has 16 amino acids. The V gene's germline CDR1 is MNHEY and CDR2 SMNVEV (reference sequence). Trimming shortened V by 2 bases and J by 1 base, and 11 bases separated the two germline ends. Written as DNA, the CDR3 is TGTGCCAGCAGTTTACTCCGGCCCCTGAACACCGGGGAGCTGTTTTTT. Protein product: CASSLLRPLNTGELFF.

This rearrangement joins TRBV23-1 to TRBJ2-2, with 7 bases that match TRBD1. TRBV23-1 counts as an open reading frame of uncertain function. The CDR3 covers 15 residues. Unmatched junction bases numbered 6, after V lost 2 bases and J lost 6 bases. In nucleotides, the CDR3 is TGCGCCAGCAGTCAAAGGGGGCAGGGGGCCGGGGAGCTGTTTTTT. Translated: CASSQRGQGAGELFF.

This clonotype was recorded a few times. The chain couples TRBV5-1 to TRBJ1-1; D is ambiguous. The CDR3 sequence is 14 residues long. The germline V gene encodes CDR1 SGHRS and CDR2 YFSETQ. The ends were cut back, 4 bases at V and 1 base at J, with 11 bases in the middle. This chain's CDR3 is CASSKSRRNTEAFF. CDR3 in DNA: TGCGCCAGCAGCAAAAGCAGGAGGAACACTGAAGCTTTCTTT.

The rearrangement links TRBV5-1 to TRBJ2-5; D is possibly TRBD2 (5 bases). Germline loops: CDR1 SGHRS, CDR2 YFSETQ. The V gene lost 0 bases and the J gene lost 0 bases, with 12 bases spanning the gap. CDR3 length: 16 residues. The CDR3 region is CASSLESRGYQETQYF. The DNA of the CDR3 is TGCGCCAGCAGCTTGGAGTCTAGAGGGTACCAAGAGACCCAGTACTTC.

The V call is TRBV30, the J call TRBJ1-1; D remains unclear. Germline values: CDR1 GTSNPN, CDR2 SVGIG (reference sequence). The CDR3 loop spans 14 amino acids. V shed 6 bases and J shed 1 base, with 15 bases lying between them. The CDR3 reads CACLFWRENTEAFF. The DNA for the CDR3 is TGTGCCTGTCTCTTCTGGCGGGAGAACACTGAAGCTTTCTTT.

The chain recombines TRBV7-9 with TRBJ2-5; the match to TRBD1 covers 8 bases. This CDR3 spans 14 amino acids. V shed 3 bases and J 2 bases; nucleotides not matched to a gene: 2. The germline CDR1 and CDR2 sequences are SEHNR and FQNEAQ (reference sequence). CDR3 sequence reads: CASSLDREQETQYF. CDR3 in DNA: TGTGCCAGCAGCTTGGACAGGGAGCAAGAGACCCAGTACTTC.

CDR3: CASSPPEATKETQYF. Here the CDR3 DNA reads TGTGCCAGCAGTCCCCCAGAGGCGACGAAAGAGACCCAGTACTTC. The chain couples TRBV7-9 to TRBJ2-5; no reliable D call. The V and J ends lost 6 bases and 3 bases respectively, with 17 bases between them. The CDR3 totals 15 residues. Germline values: CDR1 SEHNR, CDR2 FQNEAQ (reference sequence).

This chain connects TRBV12-3 or TRBV12-4 to TRBJ1-2; 11 bases are a match to TRBD1. The CDR3 has 14 residues. V was clipped by 3 bases and J by 8 bases; unmatched bases: 5. The CDR3: CASSFGTGGLGYTF. The CDR3 region has the DNA TGTGCCAGCAGTTTCGGGACAGGGGGACTCGGCTACACCTTC.

The chain employs TRBV27 and TRBJ1-2; TRBD1 matches at 9 bases. The CDR3 sequence is 13 residues long. Germline V CDR1 and CDR2: MNHEY, SMNVEV (reference sequence). With 6 bases clipped from V and 5 bases from J, the junction kept 4 bases outside the gene matches. Here the CDR3 DNA reads TGTGCCAGCAGGGGGACAGGGAAATATGGCTACACCTTC. Translation: CASRGTGKYGYTF.

The chain combines TRBV7-2 with TRBJ1-5; 8 bases are a match to TRBD1. The length of the CDR3 is 15 residues. After removal of 4 bases from V and 4 bases from J, the junction contained 6 bases not matched to a gene. Germline V lookup: CDR1 SGHTA, CDR2 FQGNSA. The chain's CDR3 is CASSSSQGENQPQHF. The CDR3 DNA follows: TGTGCCAGCAGCTCGTCACAGGGGGAGAATCAGCCCCAGCATTTT.

The genes are TRBV7-3 and TRBJ2-1, with 7 bases aligning to TRBD1. Trimming at V came to 4 bases and at J to 4 bases, leaving 7 bases not matched to a gene. Germline loops: CDR1 SGHTA, CDR2 FQGTGA. The CDR3 has 15 residues. CDR3 loop: CASSSTRGPYNEQFF. DNA for the CDR3: TGTGCCAGCAGCTCCACGAGGGGGCCTTACAATGAGCAGTTCTTC.